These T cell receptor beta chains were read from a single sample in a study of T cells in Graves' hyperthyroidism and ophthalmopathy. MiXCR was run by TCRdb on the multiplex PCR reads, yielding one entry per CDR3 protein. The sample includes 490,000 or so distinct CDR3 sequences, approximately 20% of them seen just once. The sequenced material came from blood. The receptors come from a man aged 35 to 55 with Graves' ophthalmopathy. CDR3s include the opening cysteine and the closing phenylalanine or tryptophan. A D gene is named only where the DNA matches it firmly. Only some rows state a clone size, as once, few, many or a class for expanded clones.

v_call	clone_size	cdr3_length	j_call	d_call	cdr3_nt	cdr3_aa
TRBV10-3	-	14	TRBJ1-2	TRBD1	TGTGCCATCAGCGATATACAGGGGACATATGGCTACACCTTC	CAISDIQGTYGYTF
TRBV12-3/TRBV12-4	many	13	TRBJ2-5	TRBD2	TGTGCCAGCACACCACTAGCGGGAGGGACCCAGTACTTC	CASTPLAGGTQYF
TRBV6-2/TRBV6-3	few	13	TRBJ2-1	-	TGTGCCAGCAATCCGGACAGTTACAATGAGCAGTTCTTC	CASNPDSYNEQFF
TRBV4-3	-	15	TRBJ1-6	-	TGCGCCAGCAGCCAAGATGGAGGGAATGGGTCACCCCTCCACTTT	CASSQDGGNGSPLHF
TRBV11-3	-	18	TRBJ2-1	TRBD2	TGTGCCAGCAGCCCACGGATCGGACTAGCGGGGCCCTACAATGAGCAGTTCTTC	CASSPRIGLAGPYNEQFF
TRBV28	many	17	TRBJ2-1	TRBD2	TGTGCCAGCAGTTTTTTGTATGTAGCGGGAATTTACAATGAGCAGTTCTTC	CASSFLYVAGIYNEQFF
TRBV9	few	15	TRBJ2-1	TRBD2	TGTGCCAGCAGCGTAGGTGGGACTAGGGAAGATGAGCAGTTCTTC	CASSVGGTREDEQFF
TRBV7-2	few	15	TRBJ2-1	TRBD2	TGTGCCAGCAGCTTTGTAAGCGGGGGGGCCTATGAGCAGTTCTTC	CASSFVSGGAYEQFF
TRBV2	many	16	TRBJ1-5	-	TGTGCCAGCAGTGCCTCCGGGACCCATAGCAATCAGCCCCAGCATTTT	CASSASGTHSNQPQHF
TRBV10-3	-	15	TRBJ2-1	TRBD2	TGTGCCATCAGTGAGTCGTTGACTAGCGGGGGTGAGCAGTTCTTC	CAISESLTSGGEQFF
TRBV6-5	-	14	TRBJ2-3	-	TGTGCCAGCAGTTACATAGGGGAGGCAGATACGCAGTATTTT	CASSYIGEADTQYF
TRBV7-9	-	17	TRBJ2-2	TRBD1	TGTGCCAGCAGTCTCCCCGGGGGACAGGGTCAAACCGGGGAGCTGTTTTTT	CASSLPGGQGQTGELFF
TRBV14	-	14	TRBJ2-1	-	TGTGCCAGCAGCCAAGATTTTGCCTCAAATGAGCAGTTCTTC	CASSQDFASNEQFF
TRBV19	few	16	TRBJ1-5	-	TGTGCCAGTACTTCTAGGGGGGGGTTGGGAAATCAGCCCCAGCATTTT	CASTSRGGLGNQPQHF
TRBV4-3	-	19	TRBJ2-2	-	TGCGCCAGCAGCCAAGATCTGTATAAGCGGCCCTCGAACACCGGGGAGCTGTTTTTT	CASSQDLYKRPSNTGELFF
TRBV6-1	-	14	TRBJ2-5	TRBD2	TGTGCCAGCAGTCGGCGGGGGGACCTAGAGACCCAGTACTTC	CASSRRGDLETQYF
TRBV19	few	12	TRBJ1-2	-	TGTGCCAGTAGAAACGTGAAGCGTGGCTACACCTTC	CASRNVKRGYTF
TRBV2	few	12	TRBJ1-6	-	TGTGCCATCTCAGGGTATAATTCACCCCTCCACTTT	CAISGYNSPLHF
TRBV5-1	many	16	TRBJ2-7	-	TGCGCCAGCAGCTTGGGGCTAGGGGGTAAGGGACACGAGCAGTACTTC	CASSLGLGGKGHEQYF
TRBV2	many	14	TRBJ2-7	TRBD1	TGTGCCAGCAGAACCGGGACAGGGGGCTACGAGCAGTACTTC	CASRTGTGGYEQYF
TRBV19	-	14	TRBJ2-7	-	TGTGCCAGTACCCCCAGGGGTATTTCCTACGAGCAGTACTTC	CASTPRGISYEQYF
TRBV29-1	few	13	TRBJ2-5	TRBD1	TGCAGCGTTACCGGACAGGCCGAGCGGACCCAGTACTTC	CSVTGQAERTQYF
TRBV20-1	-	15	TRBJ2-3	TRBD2	TGCAGTGCCCCCGGACTAGCGGGAGGGCCCGATACGCAGTATTTT	CSAPGLAGGPDTQYF
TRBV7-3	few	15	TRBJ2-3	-	TGTGCCAGCAGCTTACAGGGGGGCTATTCAGATACGCAGTATTTT	CASSLQGGYSDTQYF
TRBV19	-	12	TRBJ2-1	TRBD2	TGTGCCAGTAGTATAGGCGGGACTAACAAGTTCTTC	CASSIGGTNKFF
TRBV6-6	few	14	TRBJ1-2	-	TGTGCCAGCAGTTACTTCTCACGAAACTATGGCTACACCTTC	CASSYFSRNYGYTF
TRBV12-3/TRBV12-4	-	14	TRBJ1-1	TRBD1	TGTGCCAGCAGTCAGGGGGGATGGAGCACTGAAGCTTTCTTT	CASSQGGWSTEAFF